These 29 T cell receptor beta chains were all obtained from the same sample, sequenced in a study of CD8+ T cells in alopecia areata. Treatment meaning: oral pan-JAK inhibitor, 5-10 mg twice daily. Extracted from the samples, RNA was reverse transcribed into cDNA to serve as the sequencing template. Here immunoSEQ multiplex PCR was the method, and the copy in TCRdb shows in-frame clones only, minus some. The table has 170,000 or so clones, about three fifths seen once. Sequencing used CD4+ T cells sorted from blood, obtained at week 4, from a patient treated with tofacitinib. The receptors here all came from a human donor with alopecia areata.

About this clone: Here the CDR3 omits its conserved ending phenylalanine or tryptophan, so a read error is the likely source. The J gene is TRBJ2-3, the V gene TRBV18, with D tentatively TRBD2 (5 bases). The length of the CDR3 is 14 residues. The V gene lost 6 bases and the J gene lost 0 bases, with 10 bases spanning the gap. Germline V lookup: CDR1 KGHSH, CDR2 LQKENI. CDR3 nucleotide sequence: TGTGCCAGCTCGCAACCGGGGAGCACAGATACGCAGTATTCT. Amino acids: CASSQPGSTDTQYS.

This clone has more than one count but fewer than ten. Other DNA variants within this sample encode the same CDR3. The CDR3 spells CAWSGGGNQPQHF. The CDR3 DNA reads TGTGCCTGGAGTGGGGGAGGGAATCAGCCCCAGCATTTT. This sequence joins TRBV30 and TRBJ1-5; D is ambiguous. Germline V gene lookup returns CDR1 GTSNPN and CDR2 SVGIG (reference sequence). The V end was cut by 1 base, the J end by 4 bases, with 8 bases between. This CDR3 has 13 residues.

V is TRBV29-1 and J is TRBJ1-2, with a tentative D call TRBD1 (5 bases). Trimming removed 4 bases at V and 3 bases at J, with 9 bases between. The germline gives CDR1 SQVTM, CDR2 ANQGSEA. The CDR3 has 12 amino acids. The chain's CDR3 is CSVVGGDYGYTF. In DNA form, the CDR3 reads TGCAGCGTTGTCGGGGGTGACTATGGCTACACCTTC.

CDR3 residues: CASSRSRVETQYF. In DNA form, the CDR3 reads TGTGCCAGCAGCCGATCGAGGGTCGAGACCCAGTACTTC. The rearrangement links TRBV4-2 to TRBJ2-5; a weak D match, TRBD2 (5 bases). The germline V and J ends were trimmed by 4 bases and 5 bases, with 11 bases remaining between them. The CDR3 has 13 amino acids. Germline V gene lookup returns CDR1 LGHNA and CDR2 YNFKEQ.

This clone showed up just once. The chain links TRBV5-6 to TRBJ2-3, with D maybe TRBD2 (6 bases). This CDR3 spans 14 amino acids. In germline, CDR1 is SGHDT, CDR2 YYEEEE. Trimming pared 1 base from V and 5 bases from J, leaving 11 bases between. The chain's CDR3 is CASSLRLEGDTQYF. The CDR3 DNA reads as TGTGCCAGCAGCTTGCGACTAGAGGGAGATACGCAGTATTTT. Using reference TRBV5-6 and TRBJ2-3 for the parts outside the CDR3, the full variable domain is DAGVTQSPTHLIKTRGQQVTLRCSPKSGHDTVSWYQQALGQGPQFIFQYYEEEERQRGNFPDRFSGHQFPNYSSELNVNALLLGDSALYLCASSLRLEGDTQYFGPGTRLTVL.

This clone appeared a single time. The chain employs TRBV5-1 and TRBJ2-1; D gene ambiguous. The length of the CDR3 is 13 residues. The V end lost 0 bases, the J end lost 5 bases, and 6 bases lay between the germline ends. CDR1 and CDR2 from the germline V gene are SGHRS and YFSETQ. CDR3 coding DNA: TGCGCCAGCAGCTTGGTCACCAACAATGAGCAGTTCTTC. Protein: CASSLVTNNEQFF.

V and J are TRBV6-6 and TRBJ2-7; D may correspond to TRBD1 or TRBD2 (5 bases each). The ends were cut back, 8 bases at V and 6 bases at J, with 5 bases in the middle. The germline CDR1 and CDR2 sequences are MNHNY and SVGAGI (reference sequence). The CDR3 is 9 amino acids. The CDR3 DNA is TGTGCCAGCGGGGGCGAGCAGTACTTC. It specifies CASGGEQYF.

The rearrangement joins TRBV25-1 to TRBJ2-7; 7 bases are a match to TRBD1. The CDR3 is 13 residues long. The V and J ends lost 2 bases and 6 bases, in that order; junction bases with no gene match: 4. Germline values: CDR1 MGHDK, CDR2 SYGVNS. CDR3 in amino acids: CASSEARQGEQYF. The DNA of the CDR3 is TGTGCCAGCAGTGAAGCCCGACAGGGCGAGCAGTACTTC.

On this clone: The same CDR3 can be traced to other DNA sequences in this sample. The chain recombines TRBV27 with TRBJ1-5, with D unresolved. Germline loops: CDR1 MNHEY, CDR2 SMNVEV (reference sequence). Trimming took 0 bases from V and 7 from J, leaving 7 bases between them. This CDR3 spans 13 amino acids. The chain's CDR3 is CASSLSEGQPQHF. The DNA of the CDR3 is TGTGCCAGCAGTTTATCGGAGGGACAGCCCCAGCATTTT.

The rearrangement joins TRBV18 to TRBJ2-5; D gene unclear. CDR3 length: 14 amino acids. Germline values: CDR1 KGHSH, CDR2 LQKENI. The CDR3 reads CVPARVRSQETQYF. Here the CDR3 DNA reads TGTGTGCCAGCTCGGGTGAGATCCCAAGAGACCCAGTACTTC.

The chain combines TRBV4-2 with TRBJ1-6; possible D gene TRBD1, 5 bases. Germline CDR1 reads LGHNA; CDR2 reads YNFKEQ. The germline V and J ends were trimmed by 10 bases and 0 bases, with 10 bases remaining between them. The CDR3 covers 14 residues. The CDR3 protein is CATGSSSYNSPLHF. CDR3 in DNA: TGTGCCACAGGGAGCAGCTCCTATAATTCACCCCTCCACTTT.

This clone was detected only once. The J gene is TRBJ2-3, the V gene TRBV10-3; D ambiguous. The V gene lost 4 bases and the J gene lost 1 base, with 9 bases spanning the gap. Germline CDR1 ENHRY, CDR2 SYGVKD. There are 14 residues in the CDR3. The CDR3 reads CAISVVSGTDTQYF. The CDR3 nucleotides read TGTGCCATCAGTGTTGTGAGCGGCACAGATACGCAGTATTTT.

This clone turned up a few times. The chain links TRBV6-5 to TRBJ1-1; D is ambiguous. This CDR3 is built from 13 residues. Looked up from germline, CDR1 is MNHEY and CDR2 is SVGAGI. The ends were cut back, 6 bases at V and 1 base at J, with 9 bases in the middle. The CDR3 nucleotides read TGTGCCAGCAGCAGACAAGGGAACACTGAAGCTTTCTTT. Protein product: CASSRQGNTEAFF.

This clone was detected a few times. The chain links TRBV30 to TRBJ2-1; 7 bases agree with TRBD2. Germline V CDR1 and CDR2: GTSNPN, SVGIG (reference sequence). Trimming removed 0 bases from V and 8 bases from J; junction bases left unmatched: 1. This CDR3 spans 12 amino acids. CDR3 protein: CAWSVRGDEQFF. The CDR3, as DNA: TGTGCCTGGAGTGTACGGGGGGATGAGCAGTTCTTC.

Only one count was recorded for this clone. CDR3 protein: CASSPGSVSGANVLTF. The CDR3 bases are TGTGCCAGCTCCCCGGGCTCAGTCTCTGGGGCCAACGTCCTGACTTTC. This rearrangement joins TRBV18 to TRBJ2-6; D not certain. The V gene's germline CDR1 is KGHSH and CDR2 LQKENI. Trimming shortened V by 6 bases and J by 0 bases, and 12 bases separated the two germline ends. CDR3 length: 16 residues.

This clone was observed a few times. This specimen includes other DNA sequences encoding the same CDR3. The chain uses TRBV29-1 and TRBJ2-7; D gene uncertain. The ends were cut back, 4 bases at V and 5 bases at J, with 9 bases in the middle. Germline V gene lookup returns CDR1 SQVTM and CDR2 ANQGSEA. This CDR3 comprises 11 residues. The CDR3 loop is CSVVTGNEQYF. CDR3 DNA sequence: TGCAGCGTTGTAACCGGTAACGAGCAGTACTTC.

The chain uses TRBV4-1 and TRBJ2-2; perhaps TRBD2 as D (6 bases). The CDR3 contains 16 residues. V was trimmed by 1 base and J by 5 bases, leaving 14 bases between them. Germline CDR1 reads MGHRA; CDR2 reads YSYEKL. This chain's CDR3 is CASSQVRLASTGELFF. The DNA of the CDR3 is TGCGCCAGCAGCCAAGTTCGGCTAGCGAGTACCGGGGAGCTGTTTTTT.

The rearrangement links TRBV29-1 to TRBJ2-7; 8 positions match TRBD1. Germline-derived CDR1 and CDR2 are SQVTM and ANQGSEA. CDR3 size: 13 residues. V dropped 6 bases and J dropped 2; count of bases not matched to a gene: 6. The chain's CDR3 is CSVGHRGAYEQYF. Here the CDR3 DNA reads TGCAGCGTGGGCCACAGGGGGGCCTACGAGCAGTACTTC.

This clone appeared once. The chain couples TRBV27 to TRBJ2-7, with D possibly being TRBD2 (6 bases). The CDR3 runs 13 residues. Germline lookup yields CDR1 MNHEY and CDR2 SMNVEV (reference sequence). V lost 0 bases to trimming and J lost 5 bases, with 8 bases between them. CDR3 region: CASSLSGLHEQYF. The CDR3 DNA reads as TGTGCCAGCAGTTTATCGGGACTTCACGAGCAGTACTTC.

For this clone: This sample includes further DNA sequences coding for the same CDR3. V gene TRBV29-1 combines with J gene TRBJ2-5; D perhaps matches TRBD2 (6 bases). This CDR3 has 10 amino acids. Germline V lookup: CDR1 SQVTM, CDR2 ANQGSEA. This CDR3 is CSGGQETQYF. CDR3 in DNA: TGCTCCGGGGGTCAAGAGACCCAGTACTTC.

The CDR3 spells CSVGGGSEAFF. The DNA of the CDR3 is TGCAGCGTTGGTGGGGGCTCGGAAGCTTTCTTT. The chain joins TRBV29-1 to TRBJ1-1, with a tentative D call TRBD1 (6 bases). This CDR3 spans 11 amino acids. Germline CDR1 and CDR2: SQVTM and ANQGSEA. Trimming removed 4 bases at V and 8 bases at J, with 11 bases between.

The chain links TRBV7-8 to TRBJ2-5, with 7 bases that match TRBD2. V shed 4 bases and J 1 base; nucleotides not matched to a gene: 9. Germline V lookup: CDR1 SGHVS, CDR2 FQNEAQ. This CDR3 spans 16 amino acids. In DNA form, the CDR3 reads TGTGCCAGCAGCTCCCCGAGTAGCGGGTTCCAAGAGACCCAGTACTTC. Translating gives CASSSPSSGFQETQYF.

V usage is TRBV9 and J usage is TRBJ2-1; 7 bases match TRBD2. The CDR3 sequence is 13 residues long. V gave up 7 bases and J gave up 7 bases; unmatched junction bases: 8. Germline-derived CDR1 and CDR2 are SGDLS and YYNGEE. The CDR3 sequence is CASRATGGNEQFF. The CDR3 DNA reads TGTGCCAGCCGGGCCACGGGGGGAAATGAGCAGTTCTTC.

CDR3 residues: CASGLTGGAGANVLTF. The CDR3 DNA follows: TGTGCTAGTGGTTTGACAGGGGGCGCTGGGGCCAACGTCCTGACTTTC. The chain links TRBV12-5 to TRBJ2-6; TRBD1 matches 9 bases. The CDR3 has 16 residues. J was trimmed by 2 bases and V by 2 bases; bases with no gene match: 1. Germline assignment: CDR1 LGHNT and CDR2 FRNRAP.

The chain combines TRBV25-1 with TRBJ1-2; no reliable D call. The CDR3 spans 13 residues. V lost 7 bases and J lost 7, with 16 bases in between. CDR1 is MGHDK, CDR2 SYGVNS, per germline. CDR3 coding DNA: TGTGCCAGCACCACTGGGGAGGTTGGTGGCTACACCTTC. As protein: CASTTGEVGGYTF.

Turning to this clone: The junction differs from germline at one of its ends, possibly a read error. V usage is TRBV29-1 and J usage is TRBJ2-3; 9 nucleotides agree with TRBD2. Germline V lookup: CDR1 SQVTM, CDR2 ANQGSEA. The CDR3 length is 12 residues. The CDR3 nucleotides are TGTAGCGGGGGACAGCACACAGATACGCAGTATTTT. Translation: CSGGQHTDTQYF.

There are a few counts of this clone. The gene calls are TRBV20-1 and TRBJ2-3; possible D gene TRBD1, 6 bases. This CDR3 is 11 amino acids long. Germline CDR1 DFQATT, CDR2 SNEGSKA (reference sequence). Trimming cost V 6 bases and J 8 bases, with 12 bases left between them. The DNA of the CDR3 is TGCAGTGCCATTGAACAGGGTACGCAGTATTTT. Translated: CSAIEQGTQYF.

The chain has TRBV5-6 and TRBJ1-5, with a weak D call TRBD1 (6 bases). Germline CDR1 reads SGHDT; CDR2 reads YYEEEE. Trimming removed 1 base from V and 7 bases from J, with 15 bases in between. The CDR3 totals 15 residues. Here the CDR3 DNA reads TGTGCCAGCAGCTTGTCTCGGACAGCCGGGCAGCCCCAGCATTTT. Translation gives CASSLSRTAGQPQHF.

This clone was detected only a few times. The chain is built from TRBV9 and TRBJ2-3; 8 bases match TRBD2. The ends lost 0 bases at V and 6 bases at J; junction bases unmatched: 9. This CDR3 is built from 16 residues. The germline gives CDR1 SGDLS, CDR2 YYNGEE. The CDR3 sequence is CASSVAEGTSGDTQYF. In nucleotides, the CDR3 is TGTGCCAGCAGCGTAGCCGAAGGGACTAGTGGTGATACGCAGTATTTT.